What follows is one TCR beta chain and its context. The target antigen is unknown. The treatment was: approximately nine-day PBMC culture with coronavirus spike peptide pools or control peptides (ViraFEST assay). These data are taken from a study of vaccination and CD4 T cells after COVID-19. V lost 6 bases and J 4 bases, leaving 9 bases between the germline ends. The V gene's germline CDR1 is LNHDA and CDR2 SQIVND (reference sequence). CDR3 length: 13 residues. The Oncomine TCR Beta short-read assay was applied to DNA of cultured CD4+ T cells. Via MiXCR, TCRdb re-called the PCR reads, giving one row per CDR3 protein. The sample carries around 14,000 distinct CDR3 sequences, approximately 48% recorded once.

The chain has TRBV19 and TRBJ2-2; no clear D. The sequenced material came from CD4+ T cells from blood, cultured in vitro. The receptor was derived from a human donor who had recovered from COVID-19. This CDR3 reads CASSQHATGELFF. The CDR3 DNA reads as TGTGCCAGTAGCCAACACGCCACCGGGGAGCTGTTTTTT.